This T cell receptor beta chain emerged from a study of cytomegalovirus exposure and HLA in healthy donors. About the research overall: Unique TCRs numbering around 85 million, obtained from HLA-typed donors, made up an early data release.

This clone was observed a handful of times. Antigen specificity is unknown. Broader study findings: The investigators catalogued 180 or so TCR beta chains as cytomegalovirus-associated. Later analysis showed most CMV-associated TCR beta chains appearing HLA-restricted.

With 60 Vbeta and 13 Jbeta primers, the PCR was carried out. Clones were read by immunoSEQ multiplex PCR, and TCRdb kept only the in-frame ones, dropping some. The sample lists over 150,000 clones; 82% were seen once. This CDR3 region has 13 residues. The V gene's germline CDR1 is SGHDT and CDR2 YYEEEE. The V segment lost 3 bases and the J segment 5 bases; nucleotides outside the gene matches: 4. Donors counted as nominally healthy when sampled, yet unrecorded immune exposures were likely. The sequencing input was PBMCs. This chain uses TRBV5-6 with TRBJ2-5; the match to TRBD1 covers 7 bases. The sequence was obtained from a man aged 50 to 59 in good health and CMV-seropositive. DNA for the CDR3: TGTGCCAGCAGCTCACAGACAGGGGAGACCCAGTACTTC. Protein product: CASSSQTGETQYF.